The 17 T cell receptor beta chains given below trace back to one sample, sequenced in a study of T cell repertoires in cytomegalovirus infection. TCRdb fed the reads into MiXCR, producing one record per CDR3 protein. The sample lists about 490,000 distinct CDR3 sequences, about 11% occurring once. Specimen: PBMCs. Every receptor here comes from a human donor in good health (CMV status not recorded). Some clones in this sample may be carry-over from other donors' samples.

The chain is built from TRBV10-3 and TRBJ1-1; tentative D call: TRBD1 (6 bases). V was shortened by 3 bases and J by 0 bases, with 11 bases between the two germline ends. The V gene's germline CDR1 is ENHRY and CDR2 SYGVKD. The CDR3 is 15 amino acids. The CDR3 DNA reads as TGTGCCATCAGTGACTATGACAGGATGAACACTGAAGCTTTCTTT. It specifies CAISDYDRMNTEAFF.

This clonotype was detected many times. The V and J genes are TRBV28 and TRBJ2-3; the D gene is possibly TRBD1 (6 bases). Germline V gene lookup returns CDR1 MDHEN and CDR2 SYDVKM. The length of the CDR3 is 14 residues. Trimming shortened V by 6 bases and J by 6 bases, and 16 bases separated the two germline ends. In DNA form, the CDR3 reads TGTGCCAGCAGCGCGAGGGGGAGAGGGGATACGCAGTATTTT. Its translation: CASSARGRGDTQYF.

This clonotype appeared a few times. The chain carries TRBV20-1 and TRBJ2-5, with TRBD1 matching over 8 bases. Germline loops: CDR1 DFQATT, CDR2 SNEGSKA (reference sequence). The CDR3 is made up of 13 amino acids. The V and J ends lost 5 bases and 5 bases, in that order; junction bases with no gene match: 7. This CDR3 reads CSAQTGAMETQYF. The CDR3 bases are TGCAGTGCTCAGACAGGGGCCATGGAGACCCAGTACTTC.

The chain has TRBV29-1 and TRBJ2-1, with 9 bases aligning to TRBD1. Germline trimming cut 5 bases from V and 5 bases from J; bases unmatched to any gene: 10. The CDR3 loop spans 15 amino acids. Germline CDR1 and CDR2: SQVTM and ANQGSEA. The CDR3 coding sequence is TGCAGCGTTAGCCCCCGGGACAGGGTCAACAATGAGCAGTTCTTC. It encodes CSVSPRDRVNNEQFF.

There are a few counts of this clonotype. The chain employs TRBV19 and TRBJ1-2, with D maybe TRBD1 (5 bases). V lost 4 bases and J 10 bases, leaving 22 bases between the germline ends. The CDR3 extends over 15 amino acids. CDR1 LNHDA and CDR2 SQIVND come from the germline V gene (reference sequence). The CDR3 DNA is TGTGCCAGTAGTAGGAGGGACCCTAAAAACGGGCACTACACCTTC. Encoded protein: CASSRRDPKNGHYTF.

The genes are TRBV6-6 and TRBJ1-4, with D unresolved. Germline CDR1 reads MNHNY; CDR2 reads SVGAGI (reference sequence). The length of the CDR3 is 15 residues. V lost 2 bases and J lost 10, with 17 bases in between. The CDR3 DNA is TGTGCCAGCAGTTACGGCGAGGGCTTGGATGGAAAACTGTTTTTT. Amino acid sequence: CASSYGEGLDGKLFF.

V gene TRBV29-1 combines with J gene TRBJ2-3; either TRBD1 or TRBD2 may fit D (5 bases each). Germline V gene sequence: CDR1 SQVTM, CDR2 ANQGSEA. This CDR3 region has 10 residues. V dropped 6 bases and J dropped 4 bases, with 5 bases sitting between them. CDR3 residues: CSVGADTQYF. The DNA of the CDR3 is TGCAGCGTGGGGGCAGATACGCAGTATTTT.

This clonotype came up many times. This chain joins TRBV11-2 and TRBJ2-1; possibly TRBD2 for D (5 bases). Trimming stripped 2 bases from V and 0 bases from J, with 20 bases between. The V gene's germline CDR1 is SGHAT and CDR2 FQNNGV. The CDR3 length is 19 residues. This CDR3 is CASSLTSRNSGSSYNEQFF. The CDR3 DNA follows: TGTGCCAGCAGCTTAACCTCCCGAAACAGCGGTAGCTCCTACAATGAGCAGTTCTTC.

This clonotype was observed at least ten times. This chain uses TRBV7-2 with TRBJ1-2; TRBD1 aligns across 7 bases. V was clipped by 10 bases and J by 8 bases; unmatched bases: 7. The CDR3 totals 11 residues. CDR1 and CDR2 from the germline V gene are SGHTA and FQGNSA. CDR3 sequence reads: CATTGVLGYTF. The CDR3 bases are TGTGCCACCACAGGGGTACTCGGCTACACCTTC.

This clonotype was counted many times. The V call is TRBV11-2, the J call TRBJ1-3; D remains ambiguous. Trimming shortened V by 5 bases and J by 2 bases, and 22 bases separated the two germline ends. CDR3 size: 18 residues. Germline values: CDR1 SGHAT, CDR2 FQNNGV. The CDR3 DNA sequence: TGTGCCAGCAGCACTACGATTCGGGGAGTGAGGACTGGAAACACCATATATTTT. As protein: CASSTTIRGVRTGNTIYF.

The sample holds many counts of this clonotype. The CDR3 sequence: CASSLDRVGPHNEQFF. The CDR3 region has the DNA TGTGCCAGTAGTTTGGACAGGGTGGGCCCTCACAATGAGCAGTTCTTC. The chain is built from TRBV19 and TRBJ2-1, with TRBD1 identical over 8 bases. CDR1 and CDR2 (germline): LNHDA, SQIVND (reference sequence). The ends lost 5 bases at V and 5 bases at J; junction bases unmatched: 11. CDR3 length: 16 residues. Filled out from reference TRBV19 and TRBJ2-1, the complete variable domain reads DGGITQSPKYLFRKEGQNVTLSCEQNLNHDAMYWYRQDPGQGLRLIYYSQIVNDFQKGDIAEGYSVSREKKESFPLTVTSAQKNPTAFYLCASSLDRVGPHNEQFFGPGTRLTVL.

This clonotype was observed at least ten times. The chain links TRBV20-1 to TRBJ1-3; D remains unclear. The CDR3 has 17 amino acids. Per the germline V gene, CDR1 is DFQATT and CDR2 is SNEGSKA (reference sequence). Trimming stripped 6 bases from V and 0 bases from J, with 21 bases between. Here the CDR3 reads CSALVTGGQISGNTIYF. For the CDR3, the DNA is TGCAGTGCCCTGGTCACGGGCGGCCAGATCTCTGGAAACACCATATATTTT.

This clonotype was found many times. This rearrangement joins TRBV2 to TRBJ1-6, with D perhaps matching TRBD1 (6 bases). Germline V gene data show CDR1 as SNHLY and CDR2 as FYNNEI. The V end lost 6 bases, the J end lost 12 bases, and 15 bases lay between the germline ends. The CDR3 covers 13 residues. Here the CDR3 reads CASSPNREGPLHF. The CDR3 bases are TGTGCCAGCAGCCCTAACAGGGAAGGACCCCTCCACTTT. Based on the CDR3 plus reference TRBV2 and TRBJ1-6, the full variable domain is EPEVTQTPSHQVTQMGQEVILRCVPISNHLYFYWYRQILGQKVEFLVSFYNNEISEKSEIFDDQFSVERPDGSNFTLKIRSTKLEDSAMYFCASSPNREGPLHFGNGTRLTVT.

The V and J genes are TRBV6-5 and TRBJ2-2; 8 bases map to TRBD1. The V gene end was trimmed by 8 bases and the J gene end by 5 bases; junction bases not matched to a gene: 16. Per germline, CDR1 MNHEY and CDR2 SVGAGI. The CDR3 spans 17 residues. CDR3 nucleotide sequence: TGTGCCAGCCAAGCGGACAGGGCCCCATCAGGGACCGGGGAGCTGTTTTTT. As protein: CASQADRAPSGTGELFF.

The genes are TRBV7-9 and TRBJ2-7, with D unclear. Germline V gene lookup returns CDR1 SEHNR and CDR2 FQNEAQ (reference sequence). Trimming took 5 bases from V and 5 from J, leaving 10 bases between them. The CDR3 consists of 12 residues. The CDR3 nucleotides are TGTGCCAGCAGCCCCGGTCCCAACGAGCAGTACTTC. It codes for CASSPGPNEQYF.

In this sample, this clonotype turned up a few times. The chain links TRBV28 to TRBJ2-7; D might be TRBD1 or TRBD2, each matching 5 bases. The germline V gene has CDR1 MDHEN and CDR2 SYDVKM. The CDR3 loop spans 12 amino acids. Trimming took 6 bases from V and 2 from J, leaving 8 bases between them. CDR3 nucleotide sequence: TGTGCCAGCAGGAGGGGTCCCTACGAGCAGTACTTC. Residues: CASRRGPYEQYF.

This clonotype was seen only a few times. CDR3 bases: TGTGCCAGCAGTGCGGGGGAAAACTATGGCTACACCTTC. Translation gives CASSAGENYGYTF. This chain connects TRBV2 to TRBJ1-2; a possible D gene is TRBD1 (5 bases). The CDR3 runs 13 residues. Trimming removed 4 bases from V and 2 bases from J, with 8 bases in between. From germline, CDR1 is SNHLY and CDR2 FYNNEI.